The T cell receptor (beta chain) described here comes from a study of blood T cell repertoires in COVID-19 (TCRdb year 2020). About the investigation overall: Samples from collaborators originated in the United States, Italy and Spain and spanned both the acute and convalescent phases of COVID-19. The material from the prospective study consisted of cDNA or gDNA derived from T cells, B-cell-depleted T cells, or PBMCs. Deeply sampled blood TCRbeta repertoires from subjects exposed to, actively infected with, or recovered from COVID-19 were included in the dataset. The repertoires were released in a freely available public database intended as a resource for research on the immune response to SARS-CoV-2. Samples were obtained from the ongoing ImmuneRACE study (first 160 participants) and from approximately 1,200 subjects provided by 6 global collaborators. Sample metadata almost always included a de-identified subject ID, COVID-19 status, age in years and sex. HLA class I and class II types, where available, came from metadata supplied by the sample provider rather than from assay-based typing. The full study reports these points: How much clinical and demographic metadata was included differed by source and by participant, and the metadata was provided uncurated.

TCRbeta CDR3 regions were amplified from genomic DNA using the immunoSEQ Assay, a bias-controlled multiplex PCR. The authors' analysis ran thus. Nucleated cell counts per sample were estimated from amplification of reference gene primers within the assay. To quantify the absolute abundance of each unique TCRbeta CDR3 rearrangement, sequence reads were collapsed and filtered. For each sample, productive Simpson clonality was calculated as the square root of Simpson's diversity index across productive rearrangements. TCRdb holds this immuneACCESS table with in-frame rearrangements only. Some clones are missing; in checked studies, unresolved V genes explain under half, and the rest has no known cause. The V and J calls and clone size were taken over from that table, and D and trimming were inferred from the DNA. The sample table contains 300,000 or so clones; only one count was recorded for more than 75% of them. The ten largest clones add up to roughly 2.6% of the sample.

Enrolling through a virtual design, the prospective study's participants ranged in age from roughly 18 to 95 years and lived across around 25 United States geographic areas. In the prospective study, cohorts were assigned on the basis of participant-reported clinical history obtained from a screening survey and a study questionnaire. ImmuneRACE Cohort 3 recovered participants were defined by two consecutive negative NP/OP PCR tests, healthcare professional clearance, or symptom resolution. In the prospective study, mobile phlebotomists collected whole blood, serum and a nasopharyngeal or oropharyngeal swab from each participant. Over an approximately 2-month period, participants in the prospective study had the option of providing additional blood draws and questionnaires. Before DNA extraction, blood samples from the prospective study were shipped at room temperature or frozen. The CDR3 sequence holds 22 residues, the cysteine and phenylalanine included. The read is trimmed to its CDR3 DNA, 66 bases read in frame from base 1. V is cut back by 4 bases and J by 0 bases, with 24 bases in the junction unmatched. CDR1 and CDR2 (MDHEN, SYDVKM) derive from the germline V gene.

Notes on this clone: What this receptor recognizes is not known. It has no much larger one-base neighbor in the sample; base qualities were not kept.

Recombination linked TRBV28 to TRBJ1-5, and TRBD1 aligns with 7 junction nucleotides. The sequencing input was PBMCs or T cells enriched from blood (not recorded which). This clonotype originated in a man between 60 and 75 years old who had recovered from COVID-19. The DNA sequence is TGTGCCAGCAGTTGGGGGACAGTTGGCACCCCCGATCGCCTTAATAGCAATCAGCCCCAGCATTTT. This translates into CASSWGTVGTPDRLNSNQPQHF.